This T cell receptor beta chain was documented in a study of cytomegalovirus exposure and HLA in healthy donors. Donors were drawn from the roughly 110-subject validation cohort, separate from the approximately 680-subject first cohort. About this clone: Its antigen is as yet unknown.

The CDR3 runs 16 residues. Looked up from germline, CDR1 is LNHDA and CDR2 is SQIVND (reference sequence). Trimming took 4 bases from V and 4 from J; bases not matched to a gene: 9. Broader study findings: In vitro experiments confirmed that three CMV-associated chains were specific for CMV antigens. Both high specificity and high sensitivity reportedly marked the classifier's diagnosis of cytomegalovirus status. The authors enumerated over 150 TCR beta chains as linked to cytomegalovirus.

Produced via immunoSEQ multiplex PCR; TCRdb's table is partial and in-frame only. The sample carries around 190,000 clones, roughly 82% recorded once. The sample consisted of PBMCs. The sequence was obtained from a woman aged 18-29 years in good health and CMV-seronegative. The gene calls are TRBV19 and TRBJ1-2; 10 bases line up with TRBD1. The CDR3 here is CASSTRQGAPIYGYTF. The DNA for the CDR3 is TGTGCCAGTAGTACTCGACAGGGGGCACCGATCTATGGCTACACCTTC.